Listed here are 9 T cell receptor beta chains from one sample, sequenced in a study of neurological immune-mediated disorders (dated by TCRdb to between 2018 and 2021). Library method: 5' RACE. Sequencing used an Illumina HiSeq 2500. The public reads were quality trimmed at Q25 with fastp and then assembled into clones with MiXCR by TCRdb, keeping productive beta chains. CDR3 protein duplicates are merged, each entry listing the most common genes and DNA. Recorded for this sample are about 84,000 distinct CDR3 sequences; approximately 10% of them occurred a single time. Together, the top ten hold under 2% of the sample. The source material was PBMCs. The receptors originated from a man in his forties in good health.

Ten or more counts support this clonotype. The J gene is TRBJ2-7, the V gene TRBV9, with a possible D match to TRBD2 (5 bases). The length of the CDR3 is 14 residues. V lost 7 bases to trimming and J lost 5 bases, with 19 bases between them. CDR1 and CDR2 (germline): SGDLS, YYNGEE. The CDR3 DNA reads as TGTGCCAGCGACGTACTAGATCGGGTAAACGAGCAGTACTTC. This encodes CASDVLDRVNEQYF. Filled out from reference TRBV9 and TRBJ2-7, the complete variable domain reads DSGVTQTPKHLITATGQRVTLRCSPRSGDLSVYWYQQSLDQGLQFLIQYYNGEERAKGNILERFSAQQFPDLHSELNLSSLELGDSALYFCASDVLDRVNEQYFGPGTRLTVT.

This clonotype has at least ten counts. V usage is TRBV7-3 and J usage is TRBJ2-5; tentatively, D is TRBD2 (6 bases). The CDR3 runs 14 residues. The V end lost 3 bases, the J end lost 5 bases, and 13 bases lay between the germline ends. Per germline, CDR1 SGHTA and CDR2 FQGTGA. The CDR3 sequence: CASSLGPRGETQYF. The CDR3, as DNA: TGTGCCAGCAGCTTGGGCCCACGGGGGGAGACCCAGTACTTC.

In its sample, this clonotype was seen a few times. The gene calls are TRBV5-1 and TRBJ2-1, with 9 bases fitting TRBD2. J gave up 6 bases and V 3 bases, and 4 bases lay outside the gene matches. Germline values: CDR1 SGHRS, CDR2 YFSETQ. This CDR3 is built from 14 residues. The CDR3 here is CASSYGSGSNEQFF. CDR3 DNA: TGCGCCAGCAGCTATGGTAGCGGGAGCAATGAGCAGTTCTTC.

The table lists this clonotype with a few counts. The CDR3 spells CASSYDLTGGHGYTF. The CDR3 DNA is TGTGCCAGCAGTTATGATCTGACGGGGGGACATGGCTACACCTTC. The V call is TRBV12-3 or TRBV12-4, the J call TRBJ1-2, with D possibly TRBD1 on 5 matching bases. The V gene lost 4 bases and the J gene lost 6 bases, with 18 bases spanning the gap. CDR3 length: 15 amino acids.

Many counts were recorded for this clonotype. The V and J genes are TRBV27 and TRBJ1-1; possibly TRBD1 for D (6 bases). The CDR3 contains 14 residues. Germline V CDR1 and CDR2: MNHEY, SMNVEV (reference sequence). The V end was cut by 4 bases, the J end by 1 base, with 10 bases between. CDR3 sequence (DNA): TGTGCCAGCAGTTACGACAGGAGGAACACTGAAGCTTTCTTT. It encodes CASSYDRRNTEAFF.

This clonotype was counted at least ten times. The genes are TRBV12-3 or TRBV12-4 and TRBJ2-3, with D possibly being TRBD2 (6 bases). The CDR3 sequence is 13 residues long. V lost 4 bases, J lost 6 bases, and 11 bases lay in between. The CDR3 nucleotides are TGTGCCAGCAGTTACACTAGCTTGGATACGCAGTATTTT. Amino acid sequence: CASSYTSLDTQYF.

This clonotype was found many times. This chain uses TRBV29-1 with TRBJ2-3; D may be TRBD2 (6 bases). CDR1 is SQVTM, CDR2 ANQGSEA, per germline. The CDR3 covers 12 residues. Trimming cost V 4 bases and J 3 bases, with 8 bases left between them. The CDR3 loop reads CSVGRGTDTQYF. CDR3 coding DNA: TGCAGCGTTGGCCGGGGGACAGATACGCAGTATTTT.

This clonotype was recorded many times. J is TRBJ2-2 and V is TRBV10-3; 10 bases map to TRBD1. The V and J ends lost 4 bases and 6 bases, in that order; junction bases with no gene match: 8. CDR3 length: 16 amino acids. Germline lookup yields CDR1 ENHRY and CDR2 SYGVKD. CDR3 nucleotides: TGTGCCATCAGTGGGGGACAGGGGCACCCACCCGGGGAGCTGTTTTTT. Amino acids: CAISGGQGHPPGELFF.

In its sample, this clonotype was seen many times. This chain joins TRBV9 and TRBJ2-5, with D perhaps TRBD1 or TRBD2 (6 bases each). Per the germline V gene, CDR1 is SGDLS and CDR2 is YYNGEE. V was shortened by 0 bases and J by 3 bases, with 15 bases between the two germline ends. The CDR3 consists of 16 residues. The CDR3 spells CASSVGGASVEETQYF. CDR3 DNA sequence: TGTGCCAGCAGCGTAGGGGGGGCCTCCGTAGAAGAGACCCAGTACTTC. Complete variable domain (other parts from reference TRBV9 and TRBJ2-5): DSGVTQTPKHLITATGQRVTLRCSPRSGDLSVYWYQQSLDQGLQFLIQYYNGEERAKGNILERFSAQQFPDLHSELNLSSLELGDSALYFCASSVGGASVEETQYFGPGTRLLVL.